This T cell receptor (beta chain) was captured by sequencing in a study of CD8+CD57+ T cells in acquired aplastic anemia. Across the whole study: The mean DNA yield obtained from sorted CD4+ and CD8+ cells came to around 3 ug. Healthy donors yielded around 11 million CD4+ cell reads on average.

Researchers used genomic DNA as the template to profile TCR beta VDJ and CDR3. One entry per CDR3 protein results from TCRdb running MiXCR on the reads. The sample carries 200,000 to 250,000 distinct CDR3 sequences, roughly 55% recorded once. General study results and limits: Patients and controls were not found to differ significantly in CD8+ Simpson's diversity.

Germline loops: CDR1 SGHRS, CDR2 YFSETQ. The CDR3 loop spans 13 amino acids. With 4 bases removed from V and 1 base from J, the gap between germline ends came to 8 bases. Comments on this clonotype: The antigen is not known.

The sequencing sample was made of sorted CD4+, CD8+, or CD8+CD57+ T cells (not recorded which) from PBMCs. The TCR was taken from a human donor in good health. V gene TRBV5-1 combines with J gene TRBJ2-5; D perhaps matches TRBD1 (6 bases). Here the CDR3 reads CASSQTGQETQYF. DNA of the CDR3: TGCGCCAGCAGCCAGACAGGCCAAGAGACCCAGTACTTC.